The 4 T cell receptor beta chains below were found in one sample sequenced in a study of blood T cell repertoires in COVID-19. Clones were sequenced by immunoSEQ multiplex PCR, and TCRdb holds only the in-frame ones, with some missing. The sample has more than 110,000 clones, 78% seen once. Source material: PBMCs or T cells enriched from blood (not recorded which). These receptor sequences come from a woman between 50 and 59 years old who had recovered from COVID-19.

V is TRBV19 and J is TRBJ1-5; TRBD1 matches 9 bases. Germline values: CDR1 LNHDA, CDR2 SQIVND (reference sequence). The length of the CDR3 is 16 residues. The ends lost 2 bases at V and 1 base at J; junction bases unmatched: 3. As DNA, the CDR3 is TGTGCCAGTAGTATAAGGACAGGGGTGAGCAATCAGCCCCAGCATTTT. Encoded protein: CASSIRTGVSNQPQHF. Combining the CDR3 with reference TRBV19 and TRBJ1-5 gives the whole variable domain DGGITQSPKYLFRKEGQNVTLSCEQNLNHDAMYWYRQDPGQGLRLIYYSQIVNDFQKGDIAEGYSVSREKKESFPLTVTSAQKNPTAFYLCASSIRTGVSNQPQHFGDGTRLSIL.

This clone was observed a handful of times. The genes are TRBV2 and TRBJ1-2, with 7 bases that match TRBD1. Trimming removed 3 bases from V and 8 bases from J; junction bases left unmatched: 9. This CDR3 comprises 14 residues. Germline CDR1 SNHLY, CDR2 FYNNEI. The CDR3 loop reads CASSESTGVGGYTF. CDR3 sequence (DNA): TGTGCCAGCAGTGAGAGCACAGGGGTCGGAGGCTACACCTTC.

This clone has a single count. The gene calls are TRBV15 and TRBJ1-5, with a tentative D call TRBD1 (6 bases). Looked up from germline, CDR1 is LNHNV and CDR2 is YYDKDF (reference sequence). Trimming pared 0 bases from V and 0 bases from J, leaving 15 bases between. The CDR3 spans 18 residues. The CDR3 region has the DNA TGTGCCACCAGCAGAGATGGATGGGGACAAAATAGCAATCAGCCCCAGCATTTT. Its protein is CATSRDGWGQNSNQPQHF.

The chain has TRBV7-9 and TRBJ1-3; 9 bases line up with TRBD1. V lost 5 bases to trimming and J lost 7 bases; unmatched junction nucleotides: 6. CDR1 and CDR2 from the germline V gene are SEHNR and FQNEAQ (reference sequence). This CDR3 region has 14 residues. Written as DNA, the CDR3 is TGTGCCAGCAGCATGGGACAGGGCTGGAACACCATATATTTT. Amino acids: CASSMGQGWNTIYF. The full variable domain, with the rest looked up from reference TRBV7-9 and TRBJ1-3, is DTGVSQNPRHKITKRGQNVTFRCDPISEHNRLYWYRQTLGQGPEFLTYFQNEAQLEKSRLLSDRFSAERPKGSFSTLEIQRTEQGDSAMYLCASSMGQGWNTIYFGEGSWLTVV.